This T cell receptor (beta chain) stems from a study of blood T cells in healthy people across ages. Study-wide context: Template switching picked up about one barcoded beta molecule for each two T cells.

Then a second PCR, running roughly 7 to 12 cycles, was carried out with a sample-barcoded 5' primer and a J-beta primer mix. TCRdb passed the 5' RACE reads through MiXCR, listing each CDR3 protein once. Altogether over 550,000 distinct CDR3 sequences are present, approximately 30% being singletons, with the ten largest covering approximately 14%. In this sample, this clonotype turned up a few times. Trimming removed 5 bases from V and 5 bases from J, with 20 bases in between. Germline CDR1 reads SGDLS; CDR2 reads YYNGEE. The CDR3 contains 16 residues. The sequencing input was blood. The sequence came from a woman older than 75 in good health. The chain couples TRBV9 to TRBJ2-1; D tentatively fits TRBD1 or TRBD2 (6 bases each). The DNA for the CDR3 is TGTGCCAGCAGGGGGGAGGAGGGGGTAGAAAACAATGAGCAGTTCTTC. It encodes CASRGEEGVENNEQFF. Based on the CDR3 plus reference TRBV9 and TRBJ2-1, the full variable domain is DSGVTQTPKHLITATGQRVTLRCSPRSGDLSVYWYQQSLDQGLQFLIQYYNGEERAKGNILERFSAQQFPDLHSELNLSSLELGDSALYFCASRGEEGVENNEQFFGPGTRLTVL.